Listed below are T cell receptor beta chains from one sample, sequenced in a study of PD-1 blockade in classical Hodgkin lymphoma. Repertoires were generated with immunoSEQ multiplex PCR, while TCRdb's copy carries only in-frame clones and drops some. The sample records 15,000 to 18,000 clones, 86% being singletons. The sequencing sample was made of CD4+ T cells from blood. These receptors all come from a human donor with classical Hodgkin lymphoma. The CDR3 runs from the conserved cysteine through the conserved F or W. The D gene is left open where the match is weak. Size tells how often a clone was seen (once, few, many) or the class of an expanded clone, and some rows leave it out.

TRBJ1-2	.	TRBV28	.	TGTGCCACCCCATCCCTAGAACAGGGTTATGGCTACACCTTC	CATPSLEQGYGYTF
TRBJ1-2	.	TRBV9	.	TGTGCCTCATACTCGGGGGCCTGGGGCTACACCTTC	CASYSGAWGYTF
TRBJ2-2	.	TRBV6-1	.	TGTGCCAGCAGTGAAAAGAGGCCTCGGACCGGGGAGCTGTTTTTT	CASSEKRPRTGELFF
TRBJ2-1	TRBD1	TRBV15	.	TGTGCCACCAGCAGGACAGGGGTCGGATACAATGAGCAGTTCTTC	CATSRTGVGYNEQFF
TRBJ2-7	TRBD2	TRBV2	.	TGTGCCAGCAGTGGACTAGCGGGAGTAACCGAGCAGTACTTC	CASSGLAGVTEQYF
TRBJ2-7	.	TRBV9	.	TGTGCCAGCAGCATCCGACCCGAGGTTTTCAACGAGCAGTACTTC	CASSIRPEVFNEQYF
TRBJ2-1	TRBD2	TRBV2	.	TGTGCCAGCAGAGTACTAGCGGTGAGAAATGAGCAGTTCTTC	CASRVLAVRNEQFF
TRBJ2-3	.	TRBV6-5	.	TGTGCCAGCTCGAAAGCCCTGGGAAACACAGATACGCAGTATTTT	CASSKALGNTDTQYF
TRBJ2-1	.	TRBV4-2	.	TGTGCCAGCAGCCCCCGACTAGTTCACAATGAGCAGTTCTTC	CASSPRLVHNEQFF
TRBJ2-2	.	TRBV4-3	.	TGCGCCAGCAGCTGGACCCGGAGCGGGTCGAACACCGGGGAGCTGTTTTTT	CASSWTRSGSNTGELFF
TRBJ1-1	.	TRBV5-4	.	TGTGCCAGCAGCTTGGGTCGCAGGGATGAAGCTTTCTTT	CASSLGRRDEAFF
TRBJ1-2	TRBD1	TRBV7-3	.	TGTGCCAGCAGCTCACGACAGGGCTACTATGGCTACACCTTC	CASSSRQGYYGYTF
TRBJ2-2	TRBD1	TRBV28	few	TGTGCCAGCACCATCCCGGGACAGGGAAACACCGGGGAGCTGTTTTTT	CASTIPGQGNTGELFF
TRBJ2-1	.	TRBV2	.	TGTGCCAGCAGTGGAACTATGACGAATGAGCAGTTCTTC	CASSGTMTNEQFF
TRBJ2-7	.	TRBV10-3	.	TGTGCCATCAGTGAGTCGAGGTCGGACTACGAGCAGTACTTC	CAISESRSDYEQYF
TRBJ1-4	TRBD1	TRBV2	.	TGTGCCAGCAGGGGGACAGGCGCTCCTAATGAAAAACTGTTTTTT	CASRGTGAPNEKLFF
TRBJ1-5	.	TRBV6-6	.	TGTGCCAGCACCCCTAATTTTATAGGCCGCAATCAGCCCCAGCATTTT	CASTPNFIGRNQPQHF
TRBJ1-1	.	TRBV5-6	once	TGTGCCAGCAGTCGGGGGGTATTGCGCACTGAAGCTTTCTTT	CASSRGVLRTEAFF
TRBJ2-3	TRBD1	TRBV4-3	.	TGCGCCAGCAGCTACCGCCAGGGACAGGGGGGAACAGATACGCAGTATTTT	CASSYRQGQGGTDTQYF
TRBJ2-7	TRBD2	TRBV7-2	.	TGTGCCACCCCAGAACGAGTAGCGGGGATCTACGAGCAGTACTTC	CATPERVAGIYEQYF
TRBJ2-5	.	TRBV10-3	.	TGTGCCATCAGTGAAGGGATCGGGGGGCAAGGAGAGACCCAGTACTTC	CAISEGIGGQGETQYF
TRBJ2-7	TRBD1	TRBV5-6	once	TGTGCCAGCAGTCGAGGGACAGGGCCGTTTTACGAGCAGTACTTC	CASSRGTGPFYEQYF
TRBJ1-2	.	TRBV10-3	few	TGTGCCATCAGTGAGGACAGATCTCATGGCTACACCTTC	CAISEDRSHGYTF
TRBJ2-7	TRBD1	TRBV5-1	.	TGCGCCAGCAGCGGGTTGTTATCGACAGGGGAAGGGCAGTACTTC	CASSGLLSTGEGQYF
TRBJ2-3	TRBD2	TRBV9	few	TGTGCCAGCAGCGTAGATAGGTCTAGCGGGAGAAAAGATACGCAGTATTTT	CASSVDRSSGRKDTQYF
TRBJ2-3	TRBD2	TRBV2	.	TGTGCCAGCAGTGAACGTGATAGCGGGAGGTCAGATACGCAGTATTTT	CASSERDSGRSDTQYF
TRBJ2-1	.	TRBV18	once	TGTGCCAGCTCACCGGACAGTAAAGAGCAGTTCTTC	CASSPDSKEQFF
TRBJ2-7	.	TRBV14	.	TGTGCCAGCAGCCAGGCCCCGAGAGGGATCTACGAGCAGTACTTC	CASSQAPRGIYEQYF
TRBJ2-3	.	TRBV2	.	TGTGCCAGCAGTGGGACGAGCGCAAGCACAGATACGCAGTATTTT	CASSGTSASTDTQYF
TRBJ2-5	.	TRBV15	.	TGTGCCACCAGCAAAGGGGGGACGGGTGGTGAGACCCAGTACTTC	CATSKGGTGGETQYF
TRBJ1-2	TRBD1	TRBV30	.	TGTGCCTGGAGGGCCCGGGACAGACCTAACTATGGCTACACCTTC	CAWRARDRPNYGYTF
TRBJ2-2	.	TRBV5-1	.	TGCGCCAGCAGCTTACAGCGGAACACCGGGGAGCTGTTTTTT	CASSLQRNTGELFF
TRBJ2-7	TRBD1	TRBV18	.	TGTGCCAGCTCACCAGGTTTGGACAGGGGCCACGAGCAGTACTTC	CASSPGLDRGHEQYF
TRBJ2-2	.	TRBV28	.	TGTGCCAGCAGTTTCCCCCGAAACACCGGGGAGCTGTTTTTT	CASSFPRNTGELFF
TRBJ2-7	.	TRBV5-1	.	TGCGCCAGCAGCTTGGGGACCGGGACAAGTTCCTACGAGCAGTACTTC	CASSLGTGTSSYEQYF